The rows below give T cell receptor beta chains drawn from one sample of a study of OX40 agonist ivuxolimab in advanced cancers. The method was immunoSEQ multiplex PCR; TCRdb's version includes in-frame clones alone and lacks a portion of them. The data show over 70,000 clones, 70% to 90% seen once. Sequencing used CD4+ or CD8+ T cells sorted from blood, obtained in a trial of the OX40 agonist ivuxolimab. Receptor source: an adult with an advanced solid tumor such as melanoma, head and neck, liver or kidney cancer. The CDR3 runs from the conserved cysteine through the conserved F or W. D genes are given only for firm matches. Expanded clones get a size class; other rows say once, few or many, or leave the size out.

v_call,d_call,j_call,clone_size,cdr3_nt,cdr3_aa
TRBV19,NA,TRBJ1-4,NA,TGTGCCAGTAGAATAGGGAACGGTGAAAAACTGTTTTTT,CASRIGNGEKLFF
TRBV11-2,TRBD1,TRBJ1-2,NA,TGTGCCAGCAGCTCAATCAGGGGGCCGTATGGCTACACCTTC,CASSSIRGPYGYTF
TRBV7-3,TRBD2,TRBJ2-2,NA,TGTGCCAGCCGGGAGGGGGGCCCCAACACCGGGGAGCTGTTTTTT,CASREGGPNTGELFF
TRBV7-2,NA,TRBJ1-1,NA,TGTGCCAGCAGCTTGTGGAGGGGGGTCACTGAAGCTTTCTTT,CASSLWRGVTEAFF
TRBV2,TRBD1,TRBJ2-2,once,TGTGCCAGCAGCCAAGAGGGGACAGGTATCGGGGAGCTGTTTTTT,CASSQEGTGIGELFF
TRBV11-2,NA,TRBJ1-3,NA,TGTGCCAGCAGCCGGGAAACGACAGCCTCTGGAAACACCATATATTTT,CASSRETTASGNTIYF
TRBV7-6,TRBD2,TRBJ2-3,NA,TGTGCCAGCACCCCGGGCCGGGGGGACACAGATACGCAGTATTTT,CASTPGRGDTDTQYF
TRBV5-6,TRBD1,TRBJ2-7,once,TGTGCCAGCAGCTTGATAGGGACAGGGGCCTACGAGCAGTACTTC,CASSLIGTGAYEQYF
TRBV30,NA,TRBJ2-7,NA,TGTGCCTGGAGCGTCGGGGGTGCCTCCTACGAGCAGTACTTC,CAWSVGGASYEQYF
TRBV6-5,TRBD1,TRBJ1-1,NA,TGTGCCAGCAGTGGGACAGGTGTAACGAACACTGAAGCTTTCTTT,CASSGTGVTNTEAFF
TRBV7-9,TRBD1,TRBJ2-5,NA,TGTGCCAGCAGTCCTACAGGGGACCAAGAGACCCAGTACTTC,CASSPTGDQETQYF
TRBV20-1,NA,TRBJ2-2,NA,TGCAGTGCGTGGGTTGGCGGGGAGCTGTTTTTT,CSAWVGGELFF
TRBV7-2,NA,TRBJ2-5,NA,TGTGCCAGCAGCTTTCTAGCGCGGCAAGAGACCCAGTACTTC,CASSFLARQETQYF
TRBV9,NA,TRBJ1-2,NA,TGTGCCAGCAGCGTAGATGCCCCCGCAGGCGGCGGCTACACCTTC,CASSVDAPAGGGYTF
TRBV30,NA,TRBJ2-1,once,TGTGCCTGGACCTCCCCGGGACTGGGGGCGGACTACAATGAGCAGTTCTTC,CAWTSPGLGADYNEQFF
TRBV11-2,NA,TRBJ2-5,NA,TGTGCCAGCAGCCCCATAAGGGGAGAGACCCAGTACTTC,CASSPIRGETQYF
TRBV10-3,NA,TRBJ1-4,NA,TGTGCCATCAGTGTCGGGGCCCCCTATGAAAAACTGTTTTTT,CAISVGAPYEKLFF
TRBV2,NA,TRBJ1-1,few,TGTGCCAGCAGTCCAAGCAGGGAGGCCACTGAAGCTTTCTTT,CASSPSREATEAFF
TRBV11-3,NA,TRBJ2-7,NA,TGTGCCAGCAGCTTAGGGAGTACGTCAGCCAGCTACGAGCAGTACTTC,CASSLGSTSASYEQYF
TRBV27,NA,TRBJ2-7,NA,TGTGCCAGCACCCGGGCAGGGGCCAGTAACGAGCAGTACTTC,CASTRAGASNEQYF
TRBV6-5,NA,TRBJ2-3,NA,TGTGCCAGCAGTTACTCACACGGGGGAACAGATACGCAGTATTTT,CASSYSHGGTDTQYF
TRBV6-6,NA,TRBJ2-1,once,TGTGCCAGCAGTCGCCCAAGGGATGAGCAGTTCTTC,CASSRPRDEQFF
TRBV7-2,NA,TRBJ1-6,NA,TGTGCCAGCATACTGGGGACGGCTTATAATTCACCCCTCCACTTT,CASILGTAYNSPLHF
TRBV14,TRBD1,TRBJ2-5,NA,TGTGCCAGCAGCCAAGAGGGGCAAGACAGGGGGCAGTTTAGGGGATTGGCCCAGTACTTC,CASSQEGQDRGQFRGLAQYF
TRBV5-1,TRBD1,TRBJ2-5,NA,TGCGCCAGCAGCTACAACAGGGGCGGCCAAGAGACCCAGTACTTC,CASSYNRGGQETQYF
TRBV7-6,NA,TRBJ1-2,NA,TGTGCCAGCAGCTTGAGGAGGGGAAGCTCTAACTATGGCTACACCTTC,CASSLRRGSSNYGYTF
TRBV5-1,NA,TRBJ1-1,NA,TGCGCCAGCAGCGGGGGAGGGATGAACACTGAAGCTTTCTTT,CASSGGGMNTEAFF
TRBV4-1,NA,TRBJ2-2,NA,TGCGCCAGCAGCCACCAGAAAGGGGACACCGGGGAGCTGTTTTTT,CASSHQKGDTGELFF
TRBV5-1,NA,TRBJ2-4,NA,TGCGCCAGCAGTTTGGACAGAAACATTCAGTACTTC,CASSLDRNIQYF
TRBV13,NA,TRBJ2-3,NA,TGTGCCAGCAGCCTAAAAACAGATACGCAGTATTTT,CASSLKTDTQYF
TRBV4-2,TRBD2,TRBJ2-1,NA,TGTGCCAGCAGCCATAGGACTAGCGGGGGGGCGCATGAGCAGTTCTTC,CASSHRTSGGAHEQFF
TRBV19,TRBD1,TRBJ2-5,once,TGTGCCAGTAGTATAGGGGACAGGGGACAAGAGACCCAGTACTTC,CASSIGDRGQETQYF
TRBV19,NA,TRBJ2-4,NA,TGTGCCAGTAGTAGCCGGGGAAAGGCCAAAAACATTCAGTACTTC,CASSSRGKAKNIQYF
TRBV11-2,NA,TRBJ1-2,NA,TGTGCCAGCAGCTTAGGGAGGGGAGACTATGGCTACACCTTC,CASSLGRGDYGYTF
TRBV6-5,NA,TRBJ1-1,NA,TGTGCCAGCAGTTACTCGCGGGGATCGAACACTGAAGCTTTCTTT,CASSYSRGSNTEAFF
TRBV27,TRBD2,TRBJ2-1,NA,TGTGCCAGCAGTTTAGATAGCGGGGGGATGAGCTCCTACAATGAGCAGTTCTTC,CASSLDSGGMSSYNEQFF
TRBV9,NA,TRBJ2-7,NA,TGTGCCAGCAGCGTATCGTCGGGACACGAGCAGTACTTC,CASSVSSGHEQYF
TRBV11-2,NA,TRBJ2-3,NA,TGTGCCAGCAGCCTTCTGGTAGGGACGAGGACAGATACGCAGTATTTT,CASSLLVGTRTDTQYF
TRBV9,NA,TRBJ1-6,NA,TGTGCCAGCAGCGTAGGACAGGTTGATTCACCCCTCCACTTT,CASSVGQVDSPLHF
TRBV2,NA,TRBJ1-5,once,TGTGCCAGCAGTGAAAGGACAGACAATCAGCCCCAGCATTTT,CASSERTDNQPQHF
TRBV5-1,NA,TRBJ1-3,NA,TGCGCCAGCAGGGGGACTTCAGGAAACACCATATATTTT,CASRGTSGNTIYF
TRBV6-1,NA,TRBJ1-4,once,TGTGCCAGCACCCAACAGGGTATTGGGGAAAAACTGTTTTTT,CASTQQGIGEKLFF
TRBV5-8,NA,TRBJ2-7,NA,TGTGCCAGCAGTTTGGGGTTGGGCGGAGACTACGAGCAGTACTTC,CASSLGLGGDYEQYF